This T cell receptor beta chain stems from a study of T cells in localized non-small cell lung cancer. Points from the study as a whole: Clonality peaked in uninvolved adjacent lung rather than tumor.

Germline assignment: CDR1 MNHEY and CDR2 SVGAGI. V was trimmed by 6 bases and J by 0 bases, leaving 8 bases between them. The CDR3 contains 14 residues. On this clone itself: Its antigen is not known.

The assay was immunoSEQ multiplex PCR, and TCRdb's table has in-frame clones only and misses some. There are 45,000 to 60,000 clones in the sample; over 60% occur only once, and about 4% lies in the top ten. The receptor was derived from a woman between 35 and 75 years old with stage II lung adenocarcinoma. The specimen comprised PBMCs, sampled before any cancer treatment. The V and J genes are TRBV6-5 and TRBJ2-2; maybe TRBD2 (6 bases). In DNA, the CDR3 is TGTGCCAGCAGACGGACTACGAACACCGGGGAGCTGTTTTTT. Its protein is CASRRTTNTGELFF.